A selection of T cell receptor beta chains follows, all from one sample in a study of blood T cell repertoires in COVID-19. Measured with immunoSEQ multiplex PCR; TCRdb has only the in-frame clones, and not every one. This sample has 71,000 or so clones, with about four fifths found just once. The sequencing sample was made of peripheral blood. These receptors originate from a man aged 65 to 79 with acute or convalescent COVID-19. Each CDR3 is given with its conserved first and last residue. Fields, in order: clone size, J gene, V gene, CDR3 protein. Only part of the rows carry a size: once, few, many, or a class if the clone is expanded.

once	TRBJ2-7	TRBV7-2	CASSPEGGTSYEQYF
once	TRBJ1-4	TRBV7-8	CASSRGTGFDEKLFF
-	TRBJ2-3	TRBV5-1	CASRSGAGLPDTQYF
-	TRBJ2-4	TRBV7-2	CASSSYSVRSIQYF
-	TRBJ1-2	TRBV7-2	CASSLSTGGGGYTF
-	TRBJ2-1	TRBV10-3	CASHRDRVNEQFF
-	TRBJ1-2	TRBV10-1	CASSDKTGYGYTF
-	TRBJ2-7	TRBV6-5	CASSLVQGADYEQYF
-	TRBJ2-1	TRBV5-4	CASSPTVNNEQFF
-	TRBJ2-3	TRBV7-3	CASSLGLGTDTQYF
-	TRBJ1-1	TRBV5-1	CASRVEGQKTLNTEAFF
-	TRBJ1-3	TRBV7-6	CASSLSSGNTIYF
once	TRBJ1-4	TRBV5-1	CASSLAFPNEKLFF
-	TRBJ2-3	TRBV14	CASSQGLADTQYF
-	TRBJ2-3	TRBV6-5	CASGRTFSQRTQYF
-	TRBJ2-1	TRBV30	CAWGGQLAGYNEQFF
once	TRBJ2-2	TRBV7-9	CASSFSDGTGELFF
-	TRBJ2-7	TRBV7-9	CASSGGLAGGEEQYF
once	TRBJ2-7	TRBV15	CATSRDQGGSYEQYF
-	TRBJ1-5	TRBV29-1	CSVAQSGQHNQPQHF
once	TRBJ2-7	TRBV5-6	CASSLGATSGRAGTYEQYF
-	TRBJ1-1	TRBV19	CASTWGQGGTEAFF
-	TRBJ2-3	TRBV10-3	CAISEGLTDTQYF
-	TRBJ2-3	TRBV2	CASRESSGNTDTQYF
few	TRBJ1-2	TRBV18	CASSPDRGNNYGYTF